The source of this TCR beta chain is a study of molecular identifiers for immune sequencing clone quantification. This clonotype was recorded at least ten times. As yet, its antigen is unknown. Germline CDR1 and CDR2: SGHAT and FQNNGV. The CDR3 contains 16 residues. Trimming took 6 bases from V and 4 from J, leaving 20 bases between them. Previously described methods and listed TCR primers were used for bulk TCR libraries. TCRdb re-called the PCR reads with MiXCR, one entry per CDR3 protein. Found here are a few hundred thousand distinct CDR3 sequences, about 20% of them singletons; the top ten hold approximately 0.8%. Libraries of naive CD8 T cells were made from approximately 22,000 to 940,000 sorted cells. They used 10%, 30% or 50% RNA. The authors gated naive CD8 T cells as CD8+CD4-CCR7+CD45RA+ for sorting. Study-wide points: The study found clones above 20 RNA copies held over 99% of effector molecules and under 1% in naive cells.

The V call is TRBV11-2, the J call TRBJ2-3; weak D call: TRBD2 (6 bases). This TCR was recovered from a human donor in good health. Some libraries in this study had Jurkat cell RNA spiked in. Sample: naive CD8+ T cells from blood, with Jurkat cell RNA spiked in. Subset in this sample: FACS-sorted CD8+CD4-CCR7+CD45RA+ naive T cells. Here the CDR3 DNA reads TGTGCCAGCAGACTCGGGACTCAGACTCTGGCAGATACGCAGTATTTT. This sequence encodes CASRLGTQTLADTQYF.